This paragraph covers one TCR beta chain sequence. Its antigen is currently unknown. The authors ran a second PCR of 7 to 11 cycles using a sample-barcoded 5' primer and a J-beta primer mix. MiXCR, applied by TCRdb to the 5' RACE reads, yields one record per CDR3 protein. The sample has roughly 1.6 million distinct CDR3 sequences; roughly 30% are singletons. Donation came from healthy Caucasian individuals in Russia who were aged roughly 6 to 100. There are 14 residues in the CDR3. The V end was cut by 6 bases, the J end by 6 bases, with 17 bases between. The record originates from a study of blood T cells in healthy people across ages. Broader study findings: The percentage of naive T cells correlated strongly with TCR beta diversity.

This TCR was sampled from a woman aged 25 to 45 in good health. The J gene is TRBJ1-2, the V gene TRBV12-3 or TRBV12-4; D gene unclear. The sequenced material came from blood. The CDR3 sequence is CASRLGGQLNGYTF. CDR3 in DNA: TGTGCCAGCAGGCTGGGTGGGCAGCTAAATGGCTACACCTTC.